This record looks at one T cell receptor beta chain sequence and its context. In the original workflow: Reference gene primer amplification in the assay estimated nucleated cell counts. Produced via immunoSEQ multiplex PCR; TCRdb's table is partial and in-frame only. V and J calls and clone size come straight from that table; D and trimming were deduced from the DNA. This table has 300,000 or so clones, roughly 91% appearing once. The data derive from a study of blood T cell repertoires in COVID-19. Study-wide background: Some COVID-19 samples were acute and others convalescent; all came from the United States, Italy and Spain. T cells, B-cell-depleted T cells, or PBMCs supplied cDNA or gDNA.

The CDR3 runs to 17 residues. The germline V gene encodes CDR1 MNHEY and CDR2 SMNVEV (reference sequence). J gave up 3 bases and V 6 bases, and 12 bases lay outside the gene matches. This TCR came from a man between 45 and 60 years old with active or convalescent COVID-19. The chain couples TRBV27 to TRBJ1-2; the match to TRBD1 covers 11 bases. Sequencing was carried out using peripheral blood. CDR3 nucleotide sequence: TGTGCCAGCAGCTTAACGGGACAGGGGGTAATTCACTATGGCTACACCTTC. Its protein product is CASSLTGQGVIHYGYTF.